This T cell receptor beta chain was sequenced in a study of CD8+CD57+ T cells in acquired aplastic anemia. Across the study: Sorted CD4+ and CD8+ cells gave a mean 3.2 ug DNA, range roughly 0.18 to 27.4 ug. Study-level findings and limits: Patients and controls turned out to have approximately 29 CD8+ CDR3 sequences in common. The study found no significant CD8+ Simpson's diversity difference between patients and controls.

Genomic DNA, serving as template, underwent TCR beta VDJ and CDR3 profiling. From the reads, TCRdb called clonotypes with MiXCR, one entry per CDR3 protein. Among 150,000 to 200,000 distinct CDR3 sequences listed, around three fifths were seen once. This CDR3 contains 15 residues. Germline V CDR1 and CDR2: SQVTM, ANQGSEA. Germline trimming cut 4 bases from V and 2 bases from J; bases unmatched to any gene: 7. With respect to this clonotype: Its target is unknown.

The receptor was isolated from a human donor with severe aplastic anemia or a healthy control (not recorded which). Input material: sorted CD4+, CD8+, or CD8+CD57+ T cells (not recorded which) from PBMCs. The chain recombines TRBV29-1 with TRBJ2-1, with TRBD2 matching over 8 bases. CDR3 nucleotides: TGCAGCGTTGTTCCTAGCGGGCCGACCTACAATGAGCAGTTCTTC. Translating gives CSVVPSGPTYNEQFF.